This TCR beta chain was sequenced in a study of blood T cell repertoires in COVID-19. Across the whole study: The United States, Italy and Spain supplied acute and convalescent COVID-19 samples.

One Seattle source followed patients from active infection through their disease course. CDR3 length: 16 residues. Germline trimming cut 3 bases from V and 2 bases from J; bases unmatched to any gene: 9. Germline CDR1 and CDR2: KGHDR and SFDVKD. Authors' processing steps: Quantification of nucleated cells was approximated via reference gene primer amplification. Data came from immunoSEQ multiplex PCR; TCRdb stores just in-frame clones and leaves some out. The DNA gave D and trimming, while V, J and clone size come from that table. The sample consists of 450,000 or so clones, about 88% of them appearing once. This clone was observed a few times.

The receptor's source is a man between 18 and 35 years old with COVID-19, enrolled during active disease. The sample comprised peripheral blood. The chain uses TRBV24-1 and TRBJ2-7, with 7 bases identical to TRBD1. The CDR3 region is CATSDSDRATAYEQYF. The CDR3 DNA is TGTGCCACCAGTGATAGCGACAGGGCAACCGCCTACGAGCAGTACTTC.